The clone carrying this T cell receptor (beta chain) was picked up a small number of times. The data are from a study of T-cell reconstitution after alpha-beta-depleted transplantation in children. The TCRbeta library was prepared with unique molecular identifiers. TCRdb recomputed calls from the PCR reads with MiXCR, one row per CDR3 protein. The sample records around 500,000 distinct CDR3 sequences, roughly an eighth being singletons. Germline assignment: CDR1 LGHDT and CDR2 YNNKEL (reference sequence). This CDR3 contains 14 residues. V lost 0 bases and J lost 7, with 12 bases in between. The sequencing used PBMCs from the stem cell graft donor, collected from the stem cell graft. The source is a human donor who donated a stem cell graft to a child with combined immunodeficiency. The chain has TRBV3-1 and TRBJ1-2; possible D gene TRBD1, 6 bases. CDR3 nucleotides: TGTGCCAGCAGCCAAGACACAGGGTTGGGTGGCTACACCTTC. This translates into CASSQDTGLGGYTF.